These T cell receptor beta chains were read from a single sample in a study of blood T cell repertoires in COVID-19. Produced via immunoSEQ multiplex PCR; TCRdb's table is partial and in-frame only. The table lists 380,000 or so clones, around 89% of them singletons, with 0.95% to 1% in the top ten. Material for sequencing was PBMCs or T cells enriched from blood (not recorded which). The receptors originated from a woman aged 25 to 39 with acute COVID-19. CDR3s include the opening cysteine and the closing phenylalanine or tryptophan. D genes are given only for firm matches. Only part of the rows carry a size: once, few, many, or a class if the clone is expanded.

. | . | TRBJ1-2 | TRBV3-1/TRBV3-2 | TGTGCCAGCAGCCAACGGGATATTCAGGAGTCTGGCTACACCTTC | CASSQRDIQESGYTF
TRBD2 | . | TRBJ2-1 | TRBV7-3 | TGTGCCAGCAGCTTAAATCCCCCGGTAGCGGGGGCGGCAAATGAGCAGTTCTTC | CASSLNPPVAGAANEQFF
TRBD1 | . | TRBJ1-4 | TRBV5-1 | TGCGCCAGCCGGACAGGTCCTAATGAAAAACTGTTTTTT | CASRTGPNEKLFF
TRBD1 | once | TRBJ2-2 | TRBV6-2/TRBV6-3 | TGTGCCAGCAGCCGACAGGGGAACACCGGGGAGCTGTTTTTT | CASSRQGNTGELFF
. | once | TRBJ1-2 | TRBV7-9 | TGTGCCAGCCAAACGACCGGGGCAGGGGATGGCTACACCTTC | CASQTTGAGDGYTF
TRBD2 | . | TRBJ2-7 | TRBV11-1 | TGTGCCAGCAGCTTTGGACCGGGGGGTATCTACGAGCAGTACTTC | CASSFGPGGIYEQYF
. | . | TRBJ1-4 | TRBV7-2 | TGTGCCAGCAGCCTGTCGGTAACTAATGAAAAACTGTTTTTT | CASSLSVTNEKLFF
. | . | TRBJ2-1 | TRBV7-3 | TGTGCCAGCAGCTCCTATCTTACAGCTGAGCAGTTCTTC | CASSSYLTAEQFF
TRBD2 | . | TRBJ2-3 | TRBV30 | TGTGCCTGGGACAGGGGGTTTCTAGCGGGGGGCCCCGTGACTTACACAGATACGCAGTATTTT | CAWDRGFLAGGPVTYTDTQYF
TRBD1 | . | TRBJ1-6 | TRBV5-6 | TGTGCCAGCAAAATTAGGGGGACAGGGCCCTCACCCCTCCACTTT | CASKIRGTGPSPLHF
TRBD1 | . | TRBJ2-7 | TRBV10-3 | TGTGCCATCAGTGAGCCGACGGACAGGGGGGGCGAGCAGTACTTC | CAISEPTDRGGEQYF
TRBD1 | once | TRBJ1-2 | TRBV4-1 | TGCGCCAGCAGCCAAGAAAGGACAGGAGTTAACTATGGCTACACCTTC | CASSQERTGVNYGYTF
TRBD1 | once | TRBJ1-3 | TRBV30 | TGTGCCTGGAGCCGGACAGGGCCTGGAAACACCATATATTTT | CAWSRTGPGNTIYF
. | . | TRBJ2-5 | TRBV6-6 | TGTGCCAGCAGTCCCGGGGCGGGGGCCCAAGAGACCCAGTACTTC | CASSPGAGAQETQYF
TRBD1 | . | TRBJ2-1 | TRBV10-3 | TGTGCCATCAGTGGGGGACAGGGCCCGGAAGCTGAGCAGTTCTTC | CAISGGQGPEAEQFF
. | . | TRBJ1-1 | TRBV29-1 | TGCAGCGTTCGATCCTACCACACTGAAGCTTTCTTT | CSVRSYHTEAFF